This T cell receptor beta chain was sequenced in a study of memory CD4+ T cells and cytomegalovirus serostatus. On the study more broadly: Donors were healthy Belgian adults, 8 to 10 CMV seropositive and some 24 seronegative. Findings and limits, study-wide: Suggested: most of the CMV-linked TCR signature lies in CD4+ memory cells. About 40% of the roughly 160 known CMV-associated TCRbeta sequences appeared in CD4+ memory.

About this clone: Antigen: not known.

CDR1 is ENHRY and CDR2 is SYGVKD in the germline V gene. CDR3 length: 13 amino acids. V dropped 5 bases and J dropped 5; count of bases not matched to a gene: 5. The sort gate was single viable CD3+CD4+CD8-CD45RO+ cells for memory CD4+ T cells. Original analysis: Out-of-frame sequences were removed, leaving around 2,000,000 distinct TCRbeta sequences. Generated by immunoSEQ multiplex PCR, the TCRdb table keeps only in-frame clones and is missing some. That table gives V, J and clone size, and the DNA gave D and trimming. In the table there are tens of thousands of clones, approximately 78% of which are singletons.

The source material was memory CD4+ T cells from blood. This rearrangement joins TRBV10-3 to TRBJ2-5; TRBD2 matches at 7 bases. This clonotype originated in an adult in good health and CMV-seronegative. CDR3 nucleotide sequence: TGTGCCATCAGTCGCGGGGGTGGGGAGACCCAGTACTTC. Protein product: CAISRGGGETQYF.